This T cell receptor beta chain was profiled in a study of shared clonotypes between healthy human individuals. Findings of the study overall: Naive subsets generally had larger estimated richness than memory subsets. Donors were few, which limited the genetic and exposure-history diversity represented.

Profiled with immunoSEQ multiplex PCR; TCRdb holds only in-frame clones, not every one. The sample includes more than 900,000 clones, 75% to 80% of them seen just once. Points on this clone: Its specificity is unknown.

Splitting the CD4+ cells yielded a CD45RA+ naive subset and a CD45RA-negative memory subset. The CDR3 runs 13 residues. Trimming removed 4 bases from V and 6 bases from J, with 11 bases in between. CDR1 and CDR2 from the germline V gene are SSHAT and FNYEAQ (reference sequence). The V and J genes are TRBV7-7 and TRBJ2-3; weak D call: TRBD2 (6 bases). Material: memory CD4+ T cells from PBMCs. Subset meaning: CD45RA-negative fraction. This clonotype was obtained from a man younger than 35 in good health. Some clones in this sample may be carry-over from other donors' samples. The CDR3 sequence is CASSSLLADTQYF. The CDR3 nucleotides are TGTGCCAGCAGCTCCCTACTAGCCGATACGCAGTATTTT.